The clone carrying this T cell receptor (beta chain) was picked up a small number of times. The antigen is unknown. The authors produced TCR alpha and TCR beta cDNA libraries with sample barcodes and UMIs by 5'RACE using constant-segment primers. TCRdb re-called the 5' RACE reads through MiXCR, storing one row per CDR3 protein. The sample shows 350,000 to 550,000 distinct CDR3 sequences, about a sixth of them seen only once. This specimen belongs to a study of T-cell memory formation after mild COVID-19. Overall study context: In these data, TCR clusters were largely donor specific. Notes on the study in general: CD4+ contracting clones were found mainly in CM and EM, and CD8+ ones in EMRA. The authors did not confirm SARS-CoV-2 specificity of second-wave clones peaking day 37.

The CDR3 has 14 residues. The germline V gene encodes CDR1 SGHRS and CDR2 YFSETQ. V gave up 1 base and J gave up 6 bases, with 13 bases separating them. V gene TRBV5-1 combines with J gene TRBJ1-1, with D possibly TRBD1 on 6 matching bases. Sequencing was carried out using PBMCs or a T cell subset sorted from them (not recorded which). This receptor was obtained from a man aged 18 to 35 who had mild COVID-19 (a few samples of this study predate the infection). Cell type and time point are not known. The chain's CDR3 is CASSLTGNNPEAFF. CDR3 nucleotide sequence: TGCGCCAGCAGCTTGACAGGGAATAATCCTGAAGCTTTCTTT.